One T cell receptor beta chain is described in this entry. The data stem from a study of blood T cell repertoires in COVID-19. Study-wide background: There were acute and convalescent COVID-19 samples, and they came from the United States, Italy and Spain. T cells, B-cell-depleted T cells, or PBMCs supplied cDNA or gDNA.

The germline gives CDR1 SGHTA, CDR2 FQGNSA. CDR3 length: 13 amino acids. V was clipped by 0 bases and J by 12 bases, with 14 bases between them. Some clones are missing from TCRdb's copy, which holds only in-frame ones; the method was immunoSEQ multiplex PCR. The sample comprises about 330,000 clones, roughly 90% of which are singletons, and about a fifth rests with the top ten. Participants had their cohort set by participant-reported clinical history. This receptor was identified in a woman in her twenties or thirties who had recovered from COVID-19. The V gene is TRBV7-2, the J gene TRBJ1-2, with a weak D call TRBD1 (5 bases). The sample comprised PBMCs or T cells enriched from blood (not recorded which). The CDR3 bases are TGTGCCAGCAGCTTAGCTAGGACAAGGGAGGACACCTTC. Translation gives CASSLARTREDTF.